The 3 T cell receptor beta chains presented below share a single source sample, sequenced in a study of blood T cells in healthy people across ages. Primed by a sample-barcoded 5' primer and a J-beta primer mix, a second PCR proceeded for about 6 to 11 cycles. TCRdb passed the 5' RACE reads through MiXCR, listing each CDR3 protein once. The data hold approximately 790,000 distinct CDR3 sequences, with less than 80% observed a single time. The sequenced material came from blood. The receptors stem from a man in his thirties or forties in good health.

CDR3 protein: CSARVGTSGSSYF. The DNA of the CDR3 is TGCAGTGCTAGAGTGGGGACTAGCGGATCTTCGTACTTC. The V gene is TRBV20-1, the J gene TRBJ2-4; 11 nucleotides agree with TRBD2. J gave up 15 bases and V 1 base, and 8 bases lay outside the gene matches. Germline V CDR1 and CDR2: DFQATT, SNEGSKA (reference sequence). The CDR3 loop spans 13 amino acids.

V is TRBV6-1 and J is TRBJ2-1; D is possibly TRBD1 (6 bases). The V gene lost 2 bases and the J gene lost 6 bases, with 17 bases spanning the gap. The CDR3 length is 16 residues. Germline V gives CDR1 MNHNS, CDR2 SASEGT. The CDR3 is CASSEKWTAVCNEQFF. The CDR3 DNA reads as TGTGCCAGCAGTGAAAAATGGACAGCGGTCTGCAATGAGCAGTTCTTC.

The chain has TRBV6-1 and TRBJ2-3, with TRBD1 matching 11 bases. The CDR3 runs to 16 residues. J gave up 9 bases and V 0 bases, and 8 bases lay outside the gene matches. Germline V gives CDR1 MNHNS, CDR2 SASEGT. Written as DNA, the CDR3 is TGTGCCAGCAGTGAAGCGGGTTGGACAGGGGGCGACACGCAGTATTTT. This codes for CASSEAGWTGGDTQYF.